Listed below are T cell receptor beta chains from one sample, sequenced in a study of response to subunit inactivated influenza vaccine. From the RT-PCR reads, TCRdb called clonotypes with MiXCR, one entry per CDR3 protein. The sample holds about 570,000 distinct CDR3 sequences; 12% are singletons and the top ten take 10% to 13%. The sample was PBMCs from blood, taken on the day of vaccination. The receptors originated from a man over 45 who received an inactivated influenza vaccine. The CDR3 runs from the conserved cysteine through the conserved F or W. Fields, in order: V gene, J gene, D gene, clone size, CDR3 DNA, CDR3 protein. The D gene is left open where the match is weak. Clone sizes are given selectively: once, few, many, or a class where the clone is expanded.

>TRBV29-1|TRBJ2-1|.|few
TGCAGCGTTGGTGGGGGGGCGATTTACAATGAGCAGTTCTTC
CSVGGGAIYNEQFF
>TRBV28|TRBJ1-2|TRBD1|many
TGTGCCAGCAGTTTATCGGGCCCAGGGGGGGACTATGGCTACACCTTC
CASSLSGPGGDYGYTF
>TRBV19|TRBJ1-6|.|.
TGTGCCAGTAGTATAGACGGGGCTCGGAATTCACCCCTCCACTTT
CASSIDGARNSPLHF
>TRBV10-3|TRBJ2-7|TRBD1|.
TGTGCCATCATATCGCATGCTCGGACAGGGCTTCACTCCTACGAGCAGTACTTC
CAIISHARTGLHSYEQYF
>TRBV3-1|TRBJ1-4|TRBD1|.
TGTGCCAGCAGCCAAGAAGCCAGGACAGGCAAGCCAAAACTGTTTTTT
CASSQEARTGKPKLFF
>TRBV6-5|TRBJ2-5|.|few
TGTGCCAGCAGTTGGGGCAGGGCTACCGAGACCCAGTACTTC
CASSWGRATETQYF
>TRBV4-3|TRBJ2-7|.|few
TGCGCCAGCAGCCGAGAGGGGACGGGATTGGGGGAGCAGTACTTC
CASSREGTGLGEQYF
>TRBV5-1|TRBJ2-4|.|few
TGCGCCAGCAGCTTGAAACCGGAGATAAACATTCAGTACTTC
CASSLKPEINIQYF
>TRBV7-2|TRBJ1-1|.|.
TGTGCCAGCAGCCCGACGCCCGGGACGCGGGTAGCTTTCTTT
CASSPTPGTRVAFF
>TRBV5-5|TRBJ2-1|.|many
TGTGCCAGCAGCGAAACAGGGCCCTTCTTTTTGGATGAGCAGTTCTTC
CASSETGPFFLDEQFF
>TRBV7-3|TRBJ2-3|.|few
TGTGCCAGCAGCTGGTCTGCGGGCTTGATGCAGTATTTT
CASSWSAGLMQYF
>TRBV29-1|TRBJ2-6|.|.
TGCAGCGTTGGAGGTTATAATATTCGCTCTGGGGCCAACGTCCTGACTTTC
CSVGGYNIRSGANVLTF
>TRBV20-1|TRBJ1-1|TRBD1|few
TGCAGTGCTATTGCCCTCAGGGGGGGGACTGAAGCTTTCTTT
CSAIALRGGTEAFF
>TRBV4-2|TRBJ2-4|TRBD1|few
TGTGCCAGCAGCCAACAGGACAGGGGGAACAAAAACATTCAGTACTTC
CASSQQDRGNKNIQYF
>TRBV29-1|TRBJ2-2|TRBD1|few
TGCAGCGCCCTGAACAGGGGCACCGGGGAGCTGTTTTTT
CSALNRGTGELFF
>TRBV20-1|TRBJ1-4|TRBD1|.
TGCAGTGTAAGGGACAGCCTCGGAGAAAAACTGTTTTTT
CSVRDSLGEKLFF
>TRBV7-8|TRBJ1-1|.|few
TGTGCCAGCAGCATATTAAAAATCAAGAACACTGAAGCTTTCTTT
CASSILKIKNTEAFF
>TRBV20-1|TRBJ2-1|.|many
TGCAGTGCTAGAGAGCAGAGGCTGAGGAATGAGCAGTTCTTC
CSAREQRLRNEQFF
>TRBV12-3/TRBV12-4|TRBJ2-7|.|.
.
CASSLVVWTRRDYEQYF
>TRBV12-3/TRBV12-4|TRBJ1-1|.|.
TGTGCCAGCAGTCCGACCGCTTTTGAAGCTTTCTTT
CASSPTAFEAFF
>TRBV3-1|TRBJ1-5|TRBD1|many
TGTGCCAGCAGCCAAGATCCAACCCAGGGGGGCAGCAATCAGCCCCAGCATTTT
CASSQDPTQGGSNQPQHF
>TRBV10-3|TRBJ2-7|.|.
TGTGCCATCAGTCCTGAGGCAGGGTCGCATTCCTACGAGCAGTACTTC
CAISPEAGSHSYEQYF
>TRBV7-2|TRBJ2-1|.|many
TGTGCCAGCAGCTTTGATAATGAGCAGTTCTTC
CASSFDNEQFF